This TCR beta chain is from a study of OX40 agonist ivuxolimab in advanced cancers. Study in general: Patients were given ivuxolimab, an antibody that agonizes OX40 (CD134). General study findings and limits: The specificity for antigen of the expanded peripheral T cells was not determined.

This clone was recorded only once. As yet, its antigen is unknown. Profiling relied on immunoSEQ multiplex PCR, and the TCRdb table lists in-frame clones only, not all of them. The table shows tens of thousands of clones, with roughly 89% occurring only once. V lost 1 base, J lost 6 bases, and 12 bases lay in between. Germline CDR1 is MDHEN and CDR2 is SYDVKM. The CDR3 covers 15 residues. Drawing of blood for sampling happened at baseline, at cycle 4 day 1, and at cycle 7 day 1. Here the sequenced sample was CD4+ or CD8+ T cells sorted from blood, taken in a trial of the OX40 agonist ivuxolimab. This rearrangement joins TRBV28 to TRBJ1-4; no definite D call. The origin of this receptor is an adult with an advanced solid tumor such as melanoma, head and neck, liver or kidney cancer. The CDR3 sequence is CASSLSSGSDEKLFF. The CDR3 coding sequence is TGTGCCAGCAGTTTATCTTCCGGGAGCGATGAAAAACTGTTTTTT.